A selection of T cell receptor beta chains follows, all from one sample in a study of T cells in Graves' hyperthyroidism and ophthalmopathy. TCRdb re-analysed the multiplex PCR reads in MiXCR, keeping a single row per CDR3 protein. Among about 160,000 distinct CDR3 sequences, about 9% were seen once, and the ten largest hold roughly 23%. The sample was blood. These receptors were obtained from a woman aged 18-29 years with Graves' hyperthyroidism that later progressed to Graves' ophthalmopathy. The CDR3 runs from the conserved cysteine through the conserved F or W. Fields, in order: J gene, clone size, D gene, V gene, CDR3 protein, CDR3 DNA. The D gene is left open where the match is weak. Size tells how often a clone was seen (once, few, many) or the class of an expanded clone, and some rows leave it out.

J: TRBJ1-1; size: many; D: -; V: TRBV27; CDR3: CASSFQGGNTEAFF; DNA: TGTGCCAGCAGCTTCCAGGGTGGAAACACTGAAGCTTTCTTT
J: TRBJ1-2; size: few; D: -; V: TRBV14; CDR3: CASSQGGADFGDYGYTF; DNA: TGTGCCAGCAGCCAAGGCGGGGCGGACTTTGGGGACTATGGCTACACCTTC
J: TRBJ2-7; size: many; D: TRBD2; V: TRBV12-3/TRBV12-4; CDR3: CASRRSGGASYEQYF; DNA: TGTGCCAGCAGACGTAGCGGGGGGGCTTCCTACGAGCAGTACTTC
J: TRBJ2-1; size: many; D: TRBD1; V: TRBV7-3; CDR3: CASSLWQGAYNEQFF; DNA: TGTGCCAGCAGCTTATGGCAGGGGGCCTACAATGAGCAGTTCTTC
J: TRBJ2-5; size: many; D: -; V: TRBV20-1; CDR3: CSARDLGDGYVETQETQYF; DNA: TGCAGTGCTAGAGATCTGGGTGACGGGTACGTTGAGACCCAAGAGACCCAGTACTTC
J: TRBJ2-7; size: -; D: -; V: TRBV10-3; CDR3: CASETGTGSYEQYF; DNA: TGTGCCAGCGAGACCGGGACGGGCTCCTACGAGCAGTACTTC
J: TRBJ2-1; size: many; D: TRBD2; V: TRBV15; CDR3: CATSREAAGGPNEQFF; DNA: TGTGCCACCAGCAGAGAGGCAGCGGGGGGGCCAAATGAGCAGTTCTTC
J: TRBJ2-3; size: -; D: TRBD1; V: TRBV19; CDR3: CASGTGGQNTQYF; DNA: TGTGCCAGCGGGACAGGGGGTCAAAATACGCAGTATTTT
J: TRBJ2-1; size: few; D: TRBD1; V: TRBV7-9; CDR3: CASSPGQGRYNEQFF; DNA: TGTGCCAGCAGTCCCGGACAGGGAAGATACAATGAGCAGTTCTTC
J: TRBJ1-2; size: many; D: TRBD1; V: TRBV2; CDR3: CASSERTGYRNGYTF; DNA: TGTGCCAGCAGTGAAAGGACAGGGTATCGGAATGGCTACACCTTC
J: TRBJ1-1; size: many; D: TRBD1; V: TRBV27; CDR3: CASRRQGNTEAFF; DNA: TGTGCCAGCCGCCGACAGGGTAACACTGAAGCTTTCTTT
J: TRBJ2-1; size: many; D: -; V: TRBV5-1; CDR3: CASSLPGTDNEQFF; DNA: TGCGCCAGCAGCTTGCCCGGGACGGACAATGAGCAGTTCTTC
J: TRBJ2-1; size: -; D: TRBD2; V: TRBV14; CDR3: CASSGLAGVREQFF; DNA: TGTGCCAGCAGCGGACTAGCGGGAGTTCGTGAGCAGTTCTTC
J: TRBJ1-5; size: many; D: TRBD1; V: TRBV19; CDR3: CASSIGGLGGIGNQPQHF; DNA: TGTGCCAGTAGTATAGGTGGTCTAGGGGGCATTGGCAATCAGCCCCAGCATTTT
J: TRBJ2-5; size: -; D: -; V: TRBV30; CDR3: CAWKNIGGTETQYF; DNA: TGTGCCTGGAAGAATATCGGCGGGACGGAGACCCAGTACTTC
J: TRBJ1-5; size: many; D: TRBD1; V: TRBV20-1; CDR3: CSARSPGGTGNQPQHF; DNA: TGCAGTGCTAGAAGTCCAGGAGGGACAGGCAATCAGCCCCAGCATTTT
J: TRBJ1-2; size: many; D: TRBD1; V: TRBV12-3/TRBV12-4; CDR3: CASSQAWTGEGYTF; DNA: TGTGCCAGCAGCCAGGCATGGACAGGGGAGGGCTACACCTTC
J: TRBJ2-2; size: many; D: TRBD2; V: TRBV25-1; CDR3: CASSEFGTSGGTNTGELFF; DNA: TGTGCCAGCAGTGAATTTGGGACTAGCGGGGGGACTAACACCGGGGAGCTGTTTTTT
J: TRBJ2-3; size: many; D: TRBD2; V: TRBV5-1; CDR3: CASSFTSADTQYF; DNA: TGCGCCAGCAGTTTTACTAGCGCAGATACGCAGTATTTT
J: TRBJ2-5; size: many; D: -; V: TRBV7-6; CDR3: CASSLTLPGHPYQETQYF; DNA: TGTGCCAGCAGCTTAACCCTCCCGGGACACCCGTACCAAGAGACCCAGTACTTC
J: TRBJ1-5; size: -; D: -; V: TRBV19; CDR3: CASSIGTGGNQPQHF; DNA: TGTGCCAGTAGTATCGGGACCGGCGGGAATCAGCCCCAGCATTTT
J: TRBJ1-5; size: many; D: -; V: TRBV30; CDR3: CAWSVSQGGGNQPQHF; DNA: TGTGCCTGGAGTGTATCGCAGGGAGGCGGCAATCAGCCCCAGCATTTT
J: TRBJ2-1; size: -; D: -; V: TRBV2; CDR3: CASREPYISGEQFF; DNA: TGTGCCAGCAGGGAGCCGTATATCTCGGGCGAGCAGTTCTTC
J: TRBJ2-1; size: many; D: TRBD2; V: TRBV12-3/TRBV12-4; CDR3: CASRRGLAGTYNEQFF; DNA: TGTGCCAGCAGACGGGGACTAGCGGGTACCTACAATGAGCAGTTCTTC
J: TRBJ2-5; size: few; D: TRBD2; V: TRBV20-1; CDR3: CSVEAGGQETQYF; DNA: TGCAGTGTTGAAGCGGGGGGACAAGAGACCCAGTACTTC
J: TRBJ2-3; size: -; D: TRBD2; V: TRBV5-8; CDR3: CASGLAGTRTDTQYF; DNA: TGTGCCAGCGGACTAGCGGGGACCCGCACAGATACGCAGTATTTT
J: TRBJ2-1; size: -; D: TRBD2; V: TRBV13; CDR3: CASSLSLAGGLSYNEQFF; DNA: TGTGCCAGCAGCTTATCTCTGGCGGGGGGACTTTCCTACAATGAGCAGTTCTTC
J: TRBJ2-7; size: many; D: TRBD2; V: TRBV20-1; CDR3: CSAQPGTSGTYEQYF; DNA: TGCAGTGCACAACCCGGGACTAGCGGAACCTACGAGCAGTACTTC
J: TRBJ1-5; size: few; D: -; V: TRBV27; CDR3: CASSFTSNQPQHF; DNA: TGTGCCAGCAGTTTTACGAGCAATCAGCCCCAGCATTTT
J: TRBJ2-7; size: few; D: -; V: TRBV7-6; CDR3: CASSLSELPYEQYF; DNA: TGTGCCAGCAGCTTATCGGAGCTCCCCTACGAGCAGTACTTC
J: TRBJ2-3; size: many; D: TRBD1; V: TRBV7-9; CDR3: CASSSGGSTQYF; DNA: TGTGCCAGCAGCTCAGGGGGCTCTACGCAGTATTTT
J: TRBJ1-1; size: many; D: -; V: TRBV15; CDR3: CATADWTGAYSGGAFF; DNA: TGTGCCACCGCGGATTGGACGGGGGCGTACTCCGGGGGAGCTTTCTTT
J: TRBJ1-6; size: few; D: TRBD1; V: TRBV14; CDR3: CASSLIGQGVNSPLHF; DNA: TGTGCCAGCAGCCTTATTGGACAGGGTGTTAATTCACCCCTCCACTTT
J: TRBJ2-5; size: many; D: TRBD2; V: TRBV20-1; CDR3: CSARPKKGTRGETQYF; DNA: TGCAGTGCTAGGCCTAAGAAAGGGACTAGGGGAGAGACCCAGTACTTC
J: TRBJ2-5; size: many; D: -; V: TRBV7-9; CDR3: CASSLFGGTQYF; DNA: TGTGCCAGCAGCTTATTCGGCGGGACCCAGTACTTC
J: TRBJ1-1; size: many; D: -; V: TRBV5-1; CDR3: CASSLASRPDTNTEAFF; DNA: TGCGCCAGCAGCTTGGCCTCGAGGCCAGACACGAACACTGAAGCTTTCTTT
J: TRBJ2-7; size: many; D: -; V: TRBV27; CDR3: CASSLSDIYEQYF; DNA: TGTGCCAGCAGTTTATCGGACATCTACGAGCAGTACTTC
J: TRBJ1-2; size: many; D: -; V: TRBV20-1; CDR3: CSARGTRGTVGYTF; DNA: TGCAGTGCGAGAGGGACGAGGGGGACCGTTGGCTACACCTTC
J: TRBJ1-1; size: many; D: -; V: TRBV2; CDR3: CASSEDPGVNTEAFF; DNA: TGTGCCAGCAGTGAAGACCCAGGGGTGAACACTGAAGCTTTCTTT
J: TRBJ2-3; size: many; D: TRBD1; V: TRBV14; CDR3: CASSQLRDRVVDTQYF; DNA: TGTGCCAGCAGCCAACTTCGGGACAGGGTAGTGGATACGCAGTATTTT
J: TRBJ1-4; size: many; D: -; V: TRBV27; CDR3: CASSFSDRLGTNEKLFF; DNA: TGTGCCAGCAGTTTCTCCGACCGACTGGGAACTAATGAAAAACTGTTTTTT
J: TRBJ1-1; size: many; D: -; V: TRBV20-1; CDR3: CSAREMRGMNTEAFF; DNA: TGCAGTGCTAGAGAGATGAGGGGGATGAACACTGAAGCTTTCTTT
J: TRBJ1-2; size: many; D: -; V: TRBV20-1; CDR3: CSALTVNYGYTF; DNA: TGCAGTGCGCTGACAGTCAACTATGGCTACACCTTC
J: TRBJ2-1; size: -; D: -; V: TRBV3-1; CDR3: CASSPNGWSSYNEQFF; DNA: TGTGCCAGCAGCCCCAACGGGTGGAGCTCCTACAATGAGCAGTTCTTC
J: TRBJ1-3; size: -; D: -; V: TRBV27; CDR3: CASSSDGRSGNTIYF; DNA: TGTGCCAGCAGTTCGGACGGACGCTCTGGAAACACCATATATTTT
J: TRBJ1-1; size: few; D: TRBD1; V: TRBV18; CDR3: CASSRGQGDTEAFF; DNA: TGTGCCAGCTCACGAGGACAGGGGGACACTGAAGCTTTCTTT
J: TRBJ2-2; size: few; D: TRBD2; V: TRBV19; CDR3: CASSVRGSNTGELFF; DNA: TGTGCCAGTAGTGTCCGCGGGAGTAACACCGGGGAGCTGTTTTTT
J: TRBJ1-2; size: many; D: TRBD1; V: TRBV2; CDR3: CASGIKTGDIDGYTF; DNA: TGTGCCAGCGGGATAAAGACAGGGGACATAGATGGCTACACCTTC
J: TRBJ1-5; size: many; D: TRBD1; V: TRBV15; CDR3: CATSRTGGHQPQHF; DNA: TGTGCCACCAGCCGTACAGGGGGCCATCAGCCCCAGCATTTT
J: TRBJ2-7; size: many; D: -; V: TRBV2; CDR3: CASSVQPEQYF; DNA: TGTGCCAGCAGTGTCCAACCCGAGCAGTACTTC
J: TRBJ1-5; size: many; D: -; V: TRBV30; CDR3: CAWSFQVGQPQHF; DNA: TGTGCCTGGAGTTTCCAGGTGGGTCAGCCCCAGCATTTT
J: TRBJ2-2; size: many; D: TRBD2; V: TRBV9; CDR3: CASSVSLAGANTGELFF; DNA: TGTGCCAGCAGCGTATCACTAGCGGGAGCGAACACCGGGGAGCTGTTTTTT
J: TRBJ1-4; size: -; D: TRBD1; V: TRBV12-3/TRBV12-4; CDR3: CASSARDRGEKLFF; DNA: TGTGCCAGCAGTGCCCGGGACAGGGGCGAAAAACTGTTTTTT
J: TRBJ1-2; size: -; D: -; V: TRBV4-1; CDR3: CASSPPGRGSSYGYTF; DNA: TGCGCCAGCAGCCCTCCTGGGAGGGGGAGCTCCTATGGCTACACCTTC
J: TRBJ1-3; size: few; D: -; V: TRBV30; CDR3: CAWSFNSGNTIYF; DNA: TGTGCCTGGAGTTTCAACTCTGGAAACACCATATATTTT
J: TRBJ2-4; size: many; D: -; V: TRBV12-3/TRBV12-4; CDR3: CASGLVIGPKNIQYF; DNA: TGTGCCAGCGGGTTAGTAATAGGACCCAAAAACATTCAGTACTTC
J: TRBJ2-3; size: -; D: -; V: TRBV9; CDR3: CASSGDRRGGTDTQYF; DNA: TGTGCCAGCAGCGGAGACAGAAGAGGGGGCACAGATACGCAGTATTTT
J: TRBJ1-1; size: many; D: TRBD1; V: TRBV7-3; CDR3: CASSFDRGGEAFF; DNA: TGTGCCAGCAGCTTCGACAGGGGAGGTGAAGCTTTCTTT
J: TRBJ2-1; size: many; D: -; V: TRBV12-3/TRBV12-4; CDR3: CASSLSPRLYNEQFF; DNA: TGTGCCAGCAGTTTGAGCCCCCGACTCTACAATGAGCAGTTCTTC
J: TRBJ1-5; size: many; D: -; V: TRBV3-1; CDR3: CASSQGTDRGGGNQPQHF; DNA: TGTGCCAGCAGCCAAGGGACGGACCGGGGAGGTGGCAATCAGCCCCAGCATTTT